Listed below are T cell receptor beta chains from one sample, sequenced in a study of shared clonotypes between healthy human individuals. Profiling relied on immunoSEQ multiplex PCR, and the TCRdb table lists in-frame clones only, not all of them. The sample has about 680,000 clones; 55% to 85% are singletons. Sequences were obtained from memory CD4+ T cells sorted from blood. The receptors were gathered from a woman aged 30 to 39 in good health. CDR3s include the opening cysteine and the closing phenylalanine or tryptophan.

15 TRBJ2-7 TRBV28 CASRRGTSGSYEQYF
14 TRBJ1-1 TRBV11-2 CASSRSMANTEAFF
13 TRBJ2-2 TRBV6-6 CASRLQGVGELFF
13 TRBJ2-7 TRBV2 CASGGTGSYEQYF
15 TRBJ1-1 TRBV28 CASSFGGGANTEAFF
18 TRBJ2-2 TRBV28 CASSFGLAGGPNTGELFF
11 TRBJ2-7 TRBV20-1 CSARGTLEQYF
16 TRBJ1-1 TRBV28 CASTPRGGLMNTEAFF
13 TRBJ2-7 TRBV6-6 CASKNIGDYEQYF
17 TRBJ1-4 TRBV28 CASSSPADPAEGEKLFF
14 TRBJ2-7 TRBV28 CASSSGTGVDEQYF
15 TRBJ2-7 TRBV9 CASSVGGAGGSGQYF
13 TRBJ1-2 TRBV6-6 CASSYEGAAGYTF
14 TRBJ1-5 TRBV27 CASSLYSSNQPQHF
15 TRBJ2-7 TRBV11-2 CASSPSVVQIYEQYF
15 TRBJ2-7 TRBV5-1 CASSRGLAETYEQYF
14 TRBJ1-1 TRBV5-1 CASSFETRTVEAFF
15 TRBJ1-2 TRBV5-1 CASSRGGQSNYGYTF
14 TRBJ2-7 TRBV28 CASSPGWGRAEQYF
15 TRBJ1-1 TRBV5-1 CASSIQGEGSTEAFF
14 TRBJ1-5 TRBV19 CASTEEGYYQPQHF
17 TRBJ1-1 TRBV21-1 CASSTTPGQIPNTEAFF
14 TRBJ2-5 TRBV7-9 CASSLGTGGETQYF
16 TRBJ2-6 TRBV7-2 CASRISGSPGANVLTF
14 TRBJ2-1 TRBV7-9 CASSPGWGSNEQFF
14 TRBJ2-1 TRBV6-1 CASSDNLGGDEQFF
13 TRBJ1-1 TRBV28 CASRTGGSTEAFF
14 TRBJ2-7 TRBV7-9 CASGLGQGIREQYF
13 TRBJ2-7 TRBV27 CASSPGDAWEQYF
15 TRBJ1-6 TRBV5-4 CASSPGRGANSPLHF
14 TRBJ2-1 TRBV5-1 CASSLGGTVNEQFF
17 TRBJ2-5 TRBV11-2 CASSPRGQALRQETQYF
14 TRBJ2-5 TRBV25-1 CASSETLGQETQYF
15 TRBJ2-3 TRBV27 CAILTSGENTDTQYF
16 TRBJ2-7 TRBV19 CASSEGRTGRSYEQYF
14 TRBJ2-7 TRBV2 CASSGGQGRKGQYF
16 TRBJ2-3 TRBV5-1 CASSLSVGRRADTQYF
13 TRBJ1-1 TRBV7-2 CASSLTRRAKAFF
14 TRBJ1-1 TRBV10-3 CAISETVRPTEAFF
15 TRBJ2-7 TRBV5-1 CASSLGQGRSYEQYF
12 TRBJ2-5 TRBV25-1 CASNRVQETQYF
13 TRBJ2-1 TRBV11-2 CASSPKMRNEQFF
13 TRBJ1-4 TRBV19 CASSSQLNEKLFF